This passage covers 20 T cell receptor beta chains from one sample sequenced in a study of blood T cell repertoires in COVID-19. Libraries were prepared by immunoSEQ multiplex PCR; TCRdb keeps only in-frame clonotypes and omits some of them. The sample includes 350,000 to 550,000 clones, 75% to 90% of them seen just once. The source material was PBMCs or T cells enriched from blood (not recorded which). Source of these receptors: a young man who had recovered from COVID-19.

The rearrangement joins TRBV28 to TRBJ1-2, with 7 bases identical to TRBD1. The CDR3 contains 15 residues. Trimming cost V 8 bases and J 8 bases; bases outside gene matches: 17. From germline, CDR1 is MDHEN and CDR2 SYDVKM. The CDR3 sequence: CASGSGTASFQGYTF. As DNA, the CDR3 is TGTGCCAGCGGCTCCGGGACAGCCTCCTTTCAGGGCTACACCTTC.

V is TRBV12-3 or TRBV12-4 and J is TRBJ2-7, with TRBD2 matching over 9 bases. J lost 6 bases, V lost 7 bases, and 7 bases had no gene match. The CDR3 contains 13 residues. The DNA for the CDR3 is TGTGCCAGCACCCAAAGCGGGGGGTTCGAGCAGTACTTC. Translating gives CASTQSGGFEQYF.

This clone has a single count. The chain uses TRBV5-6 and TRBJ2-7, with 9 bases fitting TRBD2. The CDR3 is 15 residues long. Germline CDR1 reads SGHDT; CDR2 reads YYEEEE. Unmatched junction bases numbered 5, after V lost 2 bases and J lost 2 bases. The chain's CDR3 is CASSFASGITYEQYF. CDR3 in DNA: TGTGCCAGCAGCTTCGCTAGCGGGATCACCTACGAGCAGTACTTC.

Only one count was recorded for this clone. The genes are TRBV7-2 and TRBJ2-1; 11 bases are shared with TRBD2. The J segment lost 9 bases and the V segment lost 5 bases, leaving 9 bases of the junction unmatched. This CDR3 has 15 residues. In germline, CDR1 is SGHTA, CDR2 FQGNSA. In nucleotides, the CDR3 is TGTGCCAGCAGCCCTACTGGGACTAGCGGCAGTGAGCAGTTCTTC. This sequence encodes CASSPTGTSGSEQFF. The whole variable domain, filled in from reference TRBV7-2 and TRBJ2-1, reads GAGVSQSPSNKVTEKGKDVELRCDPISGHTALYWYRQSLGQGLEFLIYFQGNSAPDKSGLPSDRFSAERTGGSVSTLTIQRTQQEDSAVYLCASSPTGTSGSEQFFGPGTRLTVL.

V is TRBV24-1 and J is TRBJ2-1; perhaps TRBD1 as D (5 bases). There are 16 residues in the CDR3. Trimming stripped 2 bases from V and 6 bases from J, with 16 bases between. CDR1 is KGHDR and CDR2 is SFDVKD in the germline V gene. The CDR3 region has the DNA TGTGCCACCAGTGATTCACAGGTCCCTCGCCCCAATGAGCAGTTCTTC. It codes for CATSDSQVPRPNEQFF.

V usage is TRBV18 and J usage is TRBJ1-3, with D perhaps matching TRBD1 (6 bases). Germline CDR1 and CDR2: KGHSH and LQKENI. This CDR3 is built from 15 residues. The V end lost 5 bases, the J end lost 2 bases, and 13 bases lay between the germline ends. The CDR3 nucleotides are TGTGCCAGCTCAACGACAGGAGCCACTGGAAACACCATATATTTT. It translates to CASSTTGATGNTIYF.

This clone has just one count. This chain connects TRBV5-1 to TRBJ2-7, with a possible D match to TRBD2 (6 bases). This CDR3 has 15 residues. Germline CDR1 SGHRS, CDR2 YFSETQ. V dropped 1 base and J dropped 4 bases, with 15 bases sitting between them. CDR3 region: CASSLSGGDGYEQYF. The CDR3 DNA sequence: TGCGCCAGCAGCTTGTCGGGCGGGGACGGTTACGAGCAGTACTTC.

J is TRBJ2-5 and V is TRBV18; possible D gene TRBD2, 5 bases. CDR1 is KGHSH, CDR2 LQKENI, per germline. V was pared by 0 bases and J by 5 bases, with 10 bases between. The CDR3 has 14 residues. The CDR3 region is CASSPPEGWETQYF. DNA for the CDR3: TGTGCCAGCTCACCACCTGAGGGCTGGGAGACCCAGTACTTC.

The J gene is TRBJ1-1, the V gene TRBV27; 8 nucleotides agree with TRBD1. The V and J ends lost 0 bases and 4 bases, in that order; junction bases with no gene match: 7. The CDR3 has 16 amino acids. The germline CDR1 and CDR2 sequences are MNHEY and SMNVEV (reference sequence). CDR3 nucleotides: TGTGCCAGCAGTTTATCTCGCCCAGGGGGCCGCACTGAAGCTTTCTTT. Protein product: CASSLSRPGGRTEAFF.

The genes are TRBV19 and TRBJ1-1; 9 positions match TRBD1. The germline V gene has CDR1 LNHDA and CDR2 SQIVND (reference sequence). There are 11 residues in the CDR3. J gave up 8 bases and V 5 bases, and 0 bases lay outside the gene matches. The CDR3 sequence is CASSGTGEAFF. CDR3 in DNA: TGTGCCAGTAGTGGGACAGGGGAAGCTTTCTTT.

This sequence joins TRBV7-3 and TRBJ1-1, with TRBD1 matching over 7 bases. V lost 3 bases to trimming and J lost 4 bases; unmatched junction nucleotides: 2. Germline lookup yields CDR1 SGHTA and CDR2 FQGTGA. This CDR3 spans 13 amino acids. Here the CDR3 reads CASSLGQSTEAFF. The CDR3 nucleotides read TGTGCCAGCAGCTTGGGACAGAGCACTGAAGCTTTCTTT.

The V gene is TRBV11-1, the J gene TRBJ2-1, with a possible D match to TRBD2 (6 bases). Germline CDR1 SGHAT, CDR2 FQDESV (reference sequence). Between the trimmed V and J ends, which lost 1 base and 8 bases, there was a span of 15 bases. The CDR3 is 15 amino acids. The CDR3 DNA follows: TGTGCCAGCAGCTTAGAGGTCGGGAGCCCCTATGAGCAGTTCTTC. Protein: CASSLEVGSPYEQFF.

This chain uses TRBV27 with TRBJ1-6, with 9 bases lining up with TRBD1. Looked up from germline, CDR1 is MNHEY and CDR2 is SMNVEV (reference sequence). V was clipped by 5 bases and J by 8 bases; unmatched bases: 4. This CDR3 is 14 amino acids long. This CDR3 is CASSPDRGDSPLHF. The CDR3 region has the DNA TGTGCCAGCAGTCCCGACAGGGGGGATTCACCCCTCCACTTT.

This sequence joins TRBV29-1 and TRBJ1-1, with D tentatively TRBD1 (6 bases). Per germline, CDR1 SQVTM and CDR2 ANQGSEA. The V end was cut by 7 bases, the J end by 7 bases, with 16 bases between. This CDR3 is 12 amino acids long. CDR3 sequence reads: CSAKTGEGEAFF. The CDR3 nucleotides are TGCAGCGCTAAGACAGGTGAAGGTGAAGCTTTCTTT. The whole variable domain, remainder taken from reference TRBV29-1 and TRBJ1-1, is SAVISQKPSRDICQRGTSLTIQCQVDSQVTMMFWYRQQPGQSLTLIATANQGSEATYESGFVIDKFPISRPNLTFSTLTVSNMSPEDSSIYLCSAKTGEGEAFFGQGTRLTVV.

The chain uses TRBV28 and TRBJ2-1; TRBD1 might be the D (5 bases). The CDR3 contains 14 residues. Between the trimmed V and J ends, which lost 4 bases and 4 bases, there was a span of 11 bases. Germline V gene lookup returns CDR1 MDHEN and CDR2 SYDVKM. CDR3 residues: CASSWNPGYNEQFF. CDR3 DNA sequence: TGTGCCAGCAGTTGGAATCCAGGGTACAATGAGCAGTTCTTC.

The chain couples TRBV29-1 to TRBJ2-1; 8 bases match TRBD2. This CDR3 contains 13 residues. The germline V gene encodes CDR1 SQVTM and CDR2 ANQGSEA. J was trimmed by 7 bases and V by 4 bases; bases with no gene match: 6. The DNA of the CDR3 is TGCAGCGTTGGGCGGGGGGCGTATAATGAGCAGTTCTTC. Encoded protein: CSVGRGAYNEQFF.

This sequence joins TRBV19 and TRBJ1-3; D might be TRBD1 (6 bases). Germline V gene data show CDR1 as LNHDA and CDR2 as SQIVND (reference sequence). CDR3 length: 16 residues. V was trimmed by 3 bases and J by 0 bases, leaving 12 bases between them. This CDR3 is CASSMAGQISGNTIYF. CDR3 sequence (DNA): TGTGCCAGTAGTATGGCCGGACAGATCTCTGGAAACACCATATATTTT.

This chain uses TRBV28 with TRBJ2-5, with 7 bases identical to TRBD2. Germline CDR1 and CDR2: MDHEN and SYDVKM. V was clipped by 1 base and J by 0 bases; unmatched bases: 8. The CDR3 is made up of 17 amino acids. This chain's CDR3 is CASSLFVMGGYQETQYF. CDR3 DNA: TGTGCCAGCAGTTTATTCGTAATGGGGGGGTACCAAGAGACCCAGTACTTC. Looking up the rest from reference TRBV28 and TRBJ2-5 gives the full variable domain: DVKVTQSSRYLVKRTGEKVFLECVQDMDHENMFWYRQDPGLGLRLIYFSYDVKMKEKGDIPEGYSVSREKKERFSLILESASTNQTSMYLCASSLFVMGGYQETQYFGPGTRLLVL.

The rearrangement links TRBV7-6 to TRBJ2-2; D gene unclear. The germline gives CDR1 SGHVS, CDR2 FNYEAQ. This CDR3 region has 13 residues. V dropped 3 bases and J dropped 7 bases, with 9 bases sitting between them. The CDR3 coding sequence is TGTGCCAGCAGCTTTGGGCAGGTCGGGGAGCTGTTTTTT. This gives the protein CASSFGQVGELFF. The complete variable domain, with remaining parts taken from reference TRBV7-6 and TRBJ2-2, reads GAGVSQSPRYKVTKRGQDVALRCDPISGHVSLYWYRQALGQGPEFLTYFNYEAQQDKSGLPNDRFSAERPEGSISTLTIQRTEQRDSAMYRCASSFGQVGELFFGEGSRLTVL.

The V call is TRBV19, the J call TRBJ2-1; D is possibly TRBD2 (5 bases). The germline V gene has CDR1 LNHDA and CDR2 SQIVND (reference sequence). This CDR3 is built from 14 residues. Trimming took 2 bases from V and 4 from J, leaving 9 bases between them. DNA of the CDR3: TGTGCCAGTAGTATAAGGCGGGCATACAATGAGCAGTTCTTC. Translation gives CASSIRRAYNEQFF.